The sequence of this TCR beta chain was determined in a study of blood T cell repertoires in COVID-19. Profiled with immunoSEQ multiplex PCR; TCRdb holds only in-frame clones, not every one. There are hundreds of thousands of clones in the sample; approximately 88% occur only once, and 5.5% to 7% lies in the top ten. CDR3 length: 14 residues. Germline V gene sequence: CDR1 SGHVS, CDR2 FQNEAQ. V shed 8 bases and J shed 3 bases, with 16 bases lying between them. Sequencing was carried out using PBMCs or T cells enriched from blood (not recorded which). The chain carries TRBV7-8 and TRBJ1-2, with D perhaps matching TRBD1 (5 bases). The sequence derives from a woman between 40 and 50 years old who had recovered from COVID-19. CDR3 sequence (DNA): TGTGCCAGCGGCAAATCAGGGTTCGACTATGGCTACACCTTC. Translated, it gives CASGKSGFDYGYTF.